This T cell receptor beta chain was identified in a study of OX40 agonist ivuxolimab in advanced cancers. Produced via immunoSEQ multiplex PCR; TCRdb's table is partial and in-frame only. Among around 78,000 clones listed, roughly 84% were seen once. The sequenced sample was CD4+ or CD8+ T cells sorted from blood, obtained in a trial of the OX40 agonist ivuxolimab. This clonotype originated in an adult with an advanced solid tumor such as melanoma, head and neck, liver or kidney cancer.

The CDR3 here is CASSYLRTGMSDTQYF. The CDR3 DNA sequence: TGTGCCAGCAGTTACTTGCGGACAGGGATGTCAGATACGCAGTATTTT. The chain is built from TRBV6-6 and TRBJ2-3; the match to TRBD1 covers 8 bases. Germline V lookup: CDR1 MNHNY, CDR2 SVGAGI (reference sequence). This CDR3 has 16 residues. V dropped 1 base and J dropped 4; count of bases not matched to a gene: 7.